This entry lists 21 T cell receptor beta chains sequenced from one sample in a study of blood T cells in healthy people across ages. Alongside a J-beta primer mix, a sample-barcoded 5' primer served in a second PCR lasting about 7 to 11 cycles. Via MiXCR, TCRdb re-called the 5' RACE reads, giving one row per CDR3 protein. The table records 900,000 to 950,000 distinct CDR3 sequences, 25% to 30% of them present only once. These data also formed part of another study, on T cells of mothers and their children.

Sequenced: blood. All receptors come from a woman aged 40-49 years in good health.

The sample holds many counts of this clonotype. The chain links TRBV7-9 to TRBJ1-1; D not resolved. The germline V gene has CDR1 SEHNR and CDR2 FQNEAQ (reference sequence). Trimming took 7 bases from V and 8 from J, leaving 11 bases between them. The CDR3 has 11 amino acids. CDR3 region: CASIIISEAFF. CDR3 in DNA: TGTGCCAGCATCATCATATCGGAAGCTTTCTTT.

The rearrangement uses TRBV6-5 and TRBJ1-2; D not resolved. There are 14 residues in the CDR3. The ends were cut back, 6 bases at V and 3 bases at J, with 14 bases in the middle. Germline assignment: CDR1 MNHEY and CDR2 SVGAGI. The CDR3 bases are TGTGCCAGCAGCTTCGACTCTCTTGACTATGGCTACACCTTC. This gives the protein CASSFDSLDYGYTF.

The chain joins TRBV7-9 to TRBJ2-1; D gene unclear. The V end lost 9 bases, the J end lost 5 bases, and 11 bases lay between the germline ends. The CDR3 is 12 amino acids. Germline loops: CDR1 SEHNR, CDR2 FQNEAQ (reference sequence). CDR3 amino acids: CARGGLNNEQFF. As DNA, the CDR3 is TGTGCCAGAGGTGGGCTCAACAATGAGCAGTTCTTC. The variable domain in full, completed from reference TRBV7-9 and TRBJ2-1, reads DTGVSQNPRHKITKRGQNVTFRCDPISEHNRLYWYRQTLGQGPEFLTYFQNEAQLEKSRLLSDRFSAERPKGSFSTLEIQRTEQGDSAMYLCARGGLNNEQFFGPGTRLTVL.

V gene TRBV20-1 combines with J gene TRBJ2-7; D is possibly TRBD2 (6 bases). Germline lookup yields CDR1 DFQATT and CDR2 SNEGSKA (reference sequence). This CDR3 contains 13 residues. V lost 6 bases and J 1 base, leaving 13 bases between the germline ends. The CDR3 spells CSAGPSESYEQYF. DNA for the CDR3: TGCAGTGCGGGACCTAGCGAGTCCTACGAGCAGTACTTC.

With respect to this clonotype: Just one base apart from a much larger clone, this may be a read error. CDR3 sequence reads: CASRLRTRELFF. Here the CDR3 DNA reads TGTGCCAGCAGACTGAGGACCAGGGAGCTGTTTTTT. This chain joins TRBV28 and TRBJ2-2, with unresolved D. The CDR3 extends over 12 amino acids. Per germline, CDR1 MDHEN and CDR2 SYDVKM. V was shortened by 6 bases and J by 9 bases, with 11 bases between the two germline ends.

This clonotype was recorded many times. The V and J genes are TRBV27 and TRBJ1-2; 8 bases are a match to TRBD1. The trim removed 6 bases at V and 6 bases at J, leaving 9 bases unmatched. There are 14 residues in the CDR3. Germline CDR1 is MNHEY and CDR2 is SMNVEV (reference sequence). The CDR3 spells CASSSDREEHGYTF. CDR3 nucleotides: TGTGCCAGCAGCTCGGACAGGGAGGAGCATGGCTACACCTTC.

Note on this clonotype: A much larger clone lies one base from this, so it may be a read error. This CDR3 fails to terminate in the conserved phenylalanine or tryptophan, so it likely reflects a read error. The chain links TRBV12-3 or TRBV12-4 to TRBJ2-1, with D unclear. V was pared by 5 bases and J by 6 bases, with 14 bases between. This CDR3 has 14 amino acids. CDR3 protein: CASSLIAAFNEQFL. The CDR3 coding sequence is TGTGCCAGCAGTCTCATAGCCGCCTTCAATGAGCAGTTCTTA.

This clonotype showed up just a few times. The chain links TRBV28 to TRBJ1-1; D perhaps matches TRBD1 (6 bases). V dropped 3 bases and J dropped 4 bases, with 18 bases sitting between them. CDR3 length: 16 residues. The germline CDR1 and CDR2 sequences are MDHEN and SYDVKM. The CDR3 nucleotides read TGTGCCAGCAGTTTTATCCTGGGGGCGGCGAGCACTGAAGCTTTCTTT. As protein: CASSFILGAASTEAFF. Full variable domain (remainder filled in from reference TRBV28 and TRBJ1-1): DVKVTQSSRYLVKRTGEKVFLECVQDMDHENMFWYRQDPGLGLRLIYFSYDVKMKEKGDIPEGYSVSREKKERFSLILESASTNQTSMYLCASSFILGAASTEAFFGQGTRLTVV.

This clonotype was detected ten times or more. The chain employs TRBV5-1 and TRBJ2-5; tentative D call: TRBD1 (6 bases). The V gene lost 0 bases and the J gene lost 5 bases, with 14 bases spanning the gap. CDR3 length: 15 amino acids. The germline gives CDR1 SGHRS, CDR2 YFSETQ. The CDR3 nucleotides are TGCGCCAGCAGCTTGGGGACAGTAGGAGTGGAGACCCAGTACTTC. This gives the protein CASSLGTVGVETQYF.

A note on this clonotype: One end of the junction is discordant with germline, which a read error may explain. V usage is TRBV12-3 or TRBV12-4 and J usage is TRBJ1-2, with 8 bases matching TRBD1. The CDR3 runs 14 residues. CDR3 amino acids: CTSSFQGAAAGYTF. The CDR3 DNA reads TGTACCAGCAGTTTTCAGGGGGCGGCAGCTGGCTACACCTTC.

With regard to this clonotype: This may be a read error, as it is one base from a much larger clone. The chain links TRBV7-9 to TRBJ1-4; D is possibly TRBD1 (6 bases). CDR1 and CDR2 from the germline V gene are SEHNR and FQNEAQ (reference sequence). The V and J ends lost 8 bases and 2 bases respectively, with 15 bases between them. The CDR3 totals 15 residues. CDR3 amino acids: CASGLRGATNEKLFF. CDR3 in DNA: TGTGCCAGCGGGCTCCGGGGGGCTACTAATGAAAAACTGTTTTTT.

This clonotype was seen a few times. A read error may explain this, as a much larger clone is one base away. The chain is built from TRBV30 and TRBJ1-6; D is ambiguous. Germline V gene data show CDR1 as GTSNPN and CDR2 as SVGIG (reference sequence). The CDR3 runs 15 residues. CDR3 residues: CATKQGSSYNSPPHF. The CDR3 nucleotides are TGTGCCACAAAGCAAGGAAGCTCCTATAATTCACCCCCCCACTTT.

This clonotype was counted many times. CDR3 DNA: TGTGCCAGCGGACCCAGACCCGGGGACAGGGACCCGAATACCTCCTACGAGCAGTACTTC. Its translation: CASGPRPGDRDPNTSYEQYF. The chain combines TRBV7-6 with TRBJ2-7; 9 positions match TRBD1. Per the germline V gene, CDR1 is SGHVS and CDR2 is FNYEAQ. The CDR3 runs 20 residues. V trimming: 8 bases; J trimming: 0 bases; junction bases outside the gene matches: 23.

This clonotype was observed at least ten times. The V and J genes are TRBV11-2 and TRBJ2-3, with 10 bases lining up with TRBD2. The junction had 13 bases not matched to a gene; V was cut back by 1 base and J by 3 bases. CDR3 length: 19 residues. Germline CDR1 SGHAT, CDR2 FQNNGV. The chain's CDR3 is CASSLASGGILYPTDTQYF. The CDR3 DNA reads as TGTGCCAGCAGCTTAGCTAGCGGGGGAATCCTTTACCCTACAGATACGCAGTATTTT.

The chain joins TRBV5-1 to TRBJ2-5, with D possibly matching TRBD2 (7 bases). This CDR3 has 15 amino acids. V lost 0 bases and J 5 bases, leaving 14 bases between the germline ends. The germline V gene has CDR1 SGHRS and CDR2 YFSETQ. The CDR3 loop reads CASSLEAGAGETQYF. As DNA, the CDR3 is TGCGCCAGCAGCTTGGAGGCGGGGGCCGGGGAGACCCAGTACTTC.

The V call is TRBV7-2, the J call TRBJ1-3; D is ambiguous. V was shortened by 5 bases and J by 0 bases, with 8 bases between the two germline ends. CDR3 size: 14 residues. Germline CDR1 SGHTA, CDR2 FQGNSA. CDR3 residues: CASSGPSSGNTIYF. In nucleotides, the CDR3 is TGTGCCAGCAGCGGCCCCAGCTCTGGAAACACCATATATTTT.

The genes are TRBV14 and TRBJ2-3, with unresolved D. This CDR3 has 17 amino acids. V was pared by 2 bases and J by 0 bases, with 15 bases between. Germline values: CDR1 SGHDN, CDR2 FVKESK. CDR3 bases: TGTGCCAGCAGCCAATTGGAATACGGGCTTAGCACAGATACGCAGTATTTT. It yields the protein CASSQLEYGLSTDTQYF.

The chain links TRBV28 to TRBJ1-6; D perhaps matches TRBD1 (6 bases). Germline CDR1 and CDR2: MDHEN and SYDVKM. The CDR3 covers 15 residues. Trimming cost V 4 bases and J 7 bases, with 14 bases left between them. CDR3 in amino acids: CASSYPDRRNSPLHF. CDR3 DNA sequence: TGTGCCAGCAGTTACCCGGACAGAAGAAATTCACCCCTCCACTTT.

This clonotype has ten or more counts. The rearrangement joins TRBV2 to TRBJ2-7; D is unresolved. This CDR3 contains 14 residues. Germline V gene sequence: CDR1 SNHLY, CDR2 FYNNEI. The V and J ends lost 4 bases and 4 bases respectively, with 14 bases between them. The CDR3 is CASSAGQAIYEQYF. CDR3 nucleotide sequence: TGTGCCAGCAGTGCCGGCCAGGCGATTTACGAGCAGTACTTC.

This clonotype has more than one count but fewer than ten. The V gene is TRBV7-2, the J gene TRBJ2-7; D gene ambiguous. Germline CDR1 SGHTA, CDR2 FQGNSA. The CDR3 is 13 amino acids. V dropped 5 bases and J dropped 2 bases, with 10 bases sitting between them. The CDR3 bases are TGTGCCAGCAGCCACCCCGGCACCTACGAGCAGTACTTC. Protein: CASSHPGTYEQYF.

The chain is built from TRBV10-3 and TRBJ2-7, with 8 bases identical to TRBD1. Per germline, CDR1 ENHRY and CDR2 SYGVKD. Unmatched junction bases numbered 6, after V lost 6 bases and J lost 2 bases. The CDR3 has 14 amino acids. CDR3 bases: TGTGCCATCAGCAGGGGGCAGGACCCCTACGAGCAGTACTTC. Its protein is CAISRGQDPYEQYF.